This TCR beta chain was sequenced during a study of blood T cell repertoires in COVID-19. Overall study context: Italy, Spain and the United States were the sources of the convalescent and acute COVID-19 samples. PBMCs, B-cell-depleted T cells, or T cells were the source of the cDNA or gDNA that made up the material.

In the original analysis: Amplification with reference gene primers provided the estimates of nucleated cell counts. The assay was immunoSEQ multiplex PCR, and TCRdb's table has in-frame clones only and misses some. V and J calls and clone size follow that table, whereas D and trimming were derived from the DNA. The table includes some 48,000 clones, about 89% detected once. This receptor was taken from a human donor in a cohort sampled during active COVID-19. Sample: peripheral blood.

CDR3 loop: CAIREGVSGRATTDTQYF. The CDR3 coding sequence is TGTGCCATCAGGGAGGGAGTCAGCGGGAGGGCCACGACAGATACGCAGTATTTT. The chain couples TRBV10-3 to TRBJ2-3; TRBD2 matches 10 bases. The CDR3 consists of 18 residues. Germline V CDR1 and CDR2: ENHRY, SYGVKD. Trimming removed 6 bases from V and 3 bases from J; junction bases left unmatched: 15.